The 14 T cell receptor beta chains listed next were all sequenced from one sample in a study of Graves' ophthalmopathy and Graves' hyperthyroidism. For repertoire sequencing, the TCR beta CDR3 regions were amplified from RNA transcripts. The authors performed first-round RT-PCR with HTBI primers and then a second-round multiplex PCR. TCRdb passed the multiplex PCR reads through MiXCR, listing each CDR3 protein once. The data show a few hundred thousand distinct CDR3 sequences, 15% to 20% seen once. The material sequenced was peripheral blood. The receptors were gathered from an adult woman with stable Graves' hyperthyroidism.

The chain employs TRBV3-1 and TRBJ1-2, with 12 bases that match TRBD1. Germline V CDR1 and CDR2: LGHDT, YNNKEL (reference sequence). The V gene end was trimmed by 3 bases and the J gene end by 6 bases; junction bases not matched to a gene: 11. This CDR3 has 17 amino acids. The CDR3 DNA follows: TGTGCCAGCAGCCAGGGACAGGGGGCGCCTGGGGGTGATGGCTACACCTTC. This sequence encodes CASSQGQGAPGGDGYTF.

Many counts were recorded for this clonotype. The V call is TRBV24-1, the J call TRBJ1-2; 7 nucleotides line up with TRBD1. The length of the CDR3 is 15 residues. The V segment lost 4 bases and the J segment 5 bases; nucleotides outside the gene matches: 9. CDR1 is KGHDR and CDR2 is SFDVKD in the germline V gene. CDR3 DNA sequence: TGTGCCACCAGTGACCCCGGGACAGCGGCGTATGGCTACACCTTC. As protein: CATSDPGTAAYGYTF.

This clonotype was found a few times. DNA of the CDR3: TGTGCCAGCAGCGCACCAGGGGAGCTGTTTTTT. Residues: CASSAPGELFF. The chain has TRBV3-1 and TRBJ2-2; the D is unclear. Deletions cut 5 bases from V and 8 bases from J, with 6 bases between. The CDR3 contains 11 residues. Germline V gives CDR1 LGHDT, CDR2 YNNKEL (reference sequence). The whole variable domain, remainder taken from reference TRBV3-1 and TRBJ2-2, is DTAVSQTPKYLVTQMGNDKSIKCEQNLGHDTMYWYKQDSKKFLKIMFSYNNKELIINETVPNRFSPKSPDKAHLNLHINSLELGDSAVYFCASSAPGELFFGEGSRLTVL.

This chain connects TRBV6-1 to TRBJ1-5; the D gene is possibly TRBD1 (5 bases). Per the germline V gene, CDR1 is MNHNS and CDR2 is SASEGT. CDR3 size: 15 residues. V lost 2 bases, J lost 7 bases, and 15 bases lay in between. The DNA of the CDR3 is TGTGCCAGCAGTGAAATGTGGAGGGGTGGACAGCCCCAGCATTTT. This sequence encodes CASSEMWRGGQPQHF.

This clonotype was seen at least ten times. For the CDR3, the DNA is TGTGCCAGCAGCTTAAGGGGGCGCTTGAACTTGGGCTACACCTTC. It specifies CASSLRGRLNLGYTF. The V call is TRBV11-2, the J call TRBJ1-2, with 7 bases aligning to TRBD1. The CDR3 loop spans 15 amino acids. Germline V gives CDR1 SGHAT, CDR2 FQNNGV. Germline trimming cut 2 bases from V and 8 bases from J; bases unmatched to any gene: 11.

This clonotype was seen at least ten times. The rearrangement joins TRBV7-8 to TRBJ1-1, with D hard to call. Trimming pared 1 base from V and 2 bases from J, leaving 8 bases between. Germline assignment: CDR1 SGHVS and CDR2 FQNEAQ. The CDR3 spans 14 residues. DNA of the CDR3: TGTGCCAGCAGCTTAGTACAGATTAACACTGAAGCTTTCTTT. Its protein is CASSLVQINTEAFF.

V gene TRBV6-2 or TRBV6-3 combines with J gene TRBJ2-7; D not resolved. Germline assignment: CDR1 MNHEY and CDR2 SVGEGT. The CDR3 runs 11 residues. V was pared by 5 bases and J by 8 bases, with 10 bases between. The CDR3 DNA sequence: TGTGCCAGCAGTGACCCGTTCCAGCAGTACTTC. Translated, it gives CASSDPFQQYF.

Many counts were recorded for this clonotype. The rearrangement links TRBV5-1 to TRBJ1-1; no firm D call. V was pared by 7 bases and J by 3 bases, with 10 bases between. The CDR3 runs to 12 residues. CDR1 and CDR2 from the germline V gene are SGHRS and YFSETQ. Here the CDR3 reads CASRDYDTEAFF. The CDR3 region has the DNA TGCGCCAGCCGAGACTACGACACTGAAGCTTTCTTT.

The gene calls are TRBV6-5 and TRBJ1-2; TRBD1 might be the D (6 bases). V dropped 6 bases and J dropped 6 bases, with 14 bases sitting between them. From germline, CDR1 is MNHEY and CDR2 SVGAGI. The CDR3 has 13 residues. The CDR3 nucleotides are TGTGCCAGCAGCTCTCGGACAGTTGATGGCTACACCTTC. It encodes CASSSRTVDGYTF.

V and J are TRBV4-1 and TRBJ1-5; 8 bases are a match to TRBD1. The trim removed 3 bases at V and 11 bases at J, leaving 12 bases unmatched. CDR1 is MGHRA, CDR2 YSYEKL, per germline. This CDR3 has 15 residues. The chain's CDR3 is CASSQNPGDRWSQHF. Written as DNA, the CDR3 is TGCGCCAGCAGCCAGAACCCAGGGGACAGGTGGTCCCAGCATTTT.

This clonotype was seen repeatedly, ten times or more. The V and J genes are TRBV7-2 and TRBJ2-5; TRBD1 is a possible D gene (7 bases). The CDR3 loop spans 14 amino acids. CDR1 is SGHTA, CDR2 FQGNSA, per germline. Trimming cost V 7 bases and J 5 bases, with 17 bases left between them. CDR3 amino acids: CASTTPGGWETQYF. The CDR3 bases are TGTGCCAGCACCACACCAGGGGGGTGGGAGACCCAGTACTTC.

This clonotype appeared many times. The chain is built from TRBV27 and TRBJ1-5; weak D call: TRBD1 (5 bases). From germline, CDR1 is MNHEY and CDR2 SMNVEV (reference sequence). The CDR3 has 14 residues. The ends were cut back, 6 bases at V and 0 bases at J, with 9 bases in the middle. CDR3 in amino acids: CASSSGLSNQPQHF. The CDR3 region has the DNA TGTGCCAGCAGCTCAGGGCTTAGCAATCAGCCCCAGCATTTT.

Many counts were recorded for this clonotype. The CDR3 bases are TGTGCCAGCAGCTTAGAGCCGCGGGGTTTCGTGTTCACTGAAGCTTTCTTT. This sequence encodes CASSLEPRGFVFTEAFF. The genes are TRBV7-8 and TRBJ1-1; D is unresolved. V was clipped by 1 base and J by 4 bases, with 19 bases between them. The germline V gene has CDR1 SGHVS and CDR2 FQNEAQ. This CDR3 contains 17 residues.

This clonotype occurred many times. The chain employs TRBV7-2 and TRBJ2-5, with 10 bases identical to TRBD2. The V gene end was trimmed by 3 bases and the J gene end by 4 bases; junction bases not matched to a gene: 5. The CDR3 runs 15 residues. Germline CDR1 SGHTA, CDR2 FQGNSA. CDR3: CASSFLAGVGETQYF. CDR3 sequence (DNA): TGTGCCAGCAGCTTTCTAGCGGGAGTAGGAGAGACCCAGTACTTC. The entire variable domain, with the rest obtained from reference TRBV7-2 and TRBJ2-5, is as follows: GAGVSQSPSNKVTEKGKDVELRCDPISGHTALYWYRQSLGQGLEFLIYFQGNSAPDKSGLPSDRFSAERTGGSVSTLTIQRTQQEDSAVYLCASSFLAGVGETQYFGPGTRLLVL.